These 22 T cell receptor beta chains originate from one sample sequenced in a study of breast tumors, draining lymph nodes, adjacent tissues. TCRdb analysed the multiplex PCR reads with MiXCR anew, one entry per CDR3 protein. The data show 30,000 to 40,000 distinct CDR3 sequences, approximately 63% seen once. Specimen: breast tumor tissue. The receptor set was obtained from a female donor with breast cancer. Some clones in this sample may be carry-over from other donors' samples.

This clonotype has a handful of counts. This chain links TRBV19 with TRBJ2-7; 8 bases are a match to TRBD2. With 2 bases clipped from V and 4 bases from J, the junction kept 4 bases outside the gene matches. CDR1 LNHDA and CDR2 SQIVND come from the germline V gene (reference sequence). The CDR3 is made up of 14 amino acids. CDR3 bases: TGTGCCAGTAGTATAACTAGCGGTGCATACGAGCAGTACTTC. It encodes CASSITSGAYEQYF.

The CDR3 here is CSARFANTDTQYF. The CDR3 region has the DNA TGCAGTGCTAGATTTGCGAACACAGATACGCAGTATTTT. The V and J genes are TRBV20-1 and TRBJ2-3; the D is unclear. V dropped 2 bases and J dropped 2 bases, with 8 bases sitting between them. CDR1 is DFQATT, CDR2 SNEGSKA, per germline (reference sequence). The length of the CDR3 is 13 residues.

The CDR3 reads CASSIMGTSGSGTSREQFF. The CDR3 nucleotides read TGTGCCAGCAGCATCATGGGGACTAGCGGGAGTGGAACGTCACGTGAGCAGTTCTTC. The gene calls are TRBV12-3 or TRBV12-4 and TRBJ2-1, with 14 bases aligning to TRBD2. After removal of 6 bases from V and 9 bases from J, the junction contained 19 bases not matched to a gene. The CDR3 has 19 residues.

This clonotype came up many times. The chain couples TRBV6-5 to TRBJ2-3; possibly TRBD1 for D (5 bases). Germline-derived CDR1 and CDR2 are MNHEY and SVGAGI. The CDR3 covers 15 residues. V lost 6 bases, J lost 0 bases, and 13 bases lay in between. The CDR3 protein is CASSLNRPSTDTQYF. The CDR3 DNA reads TGTGCCAGCAGCTTAAACAGGCCAAGCACAGATACGCAGTATTTT.

The sample holds a few counts of this clonotype. The chain is built from TRBV2 and TRBJ2-5; TRBD1 matches at 9 bases. Germline V gene sequence: CDR1 SNHLY, CDR2 FYNNEI. The CDR3 is 15 amino acids. The V segment lost 3 bases and the J segment 4 bases; nucleotides outside the gene matches: 6. The CDR3 coding sequence is TGTGCCAGCAGTGAGAAGGGGACAGGGTTAGAGACCCAGTACTTC. This translates into CASSEKGTGLETQYF.

This clonotype is termed medium-sized. CDR3 nucleotide sequence: TGTGCCAGCAGGGCTTCAGGGAGCCAAGAGACCCAGTACTTC. Amino acid sequence: CASRASGSQETQYF. V is TRBV7-9 and J is TRBJ2-5, with D possibly called TRBD1 or TRBD2 (5 bases each). The germline CDR1 and CDR2 sequences are SEHNR and FQNEAQ (reference sequence). The V end was cut by 6 bases, the J end by 1 base, with 12 bases between. This CDR3 region has 14 residues.

This chain uses TRBV5-6 with TRBJ2-2; TRBD1 aligns across 8 bases. The germline V gene encodes CDR1 SGHDT and CDR2 YYEEEE. After removal of 4 bases from V and 7 bases from J, the junction contained 18 bases not matched to a gene. This CDR3 region has 18 residues. The CDR3, as DNA: TGTGCCAGCAGCAGGGTGACCGGGACAGGCCTTTATGGCGGGGAGCTGTTTTTT. Residues: CASSRVTGTGLYGGELFF.

The table lists this clonotype with many counts. The chain links TRBV12-5 to TRBJ2-1; D not resolved. Germline loops: CDR1 LGHNT, CDR2 FRNRAP. V dropped 0 bases and J dropped 3 bases, with 12 bases sitting between them. The CDR3 extends over 16 amino acids. CDR3 sequence reads: CASGLVPSADYNEQFF. The CDR3 DNA sequence: TGTGCTAGTGGTTTGGTACCGAGTGCGGACTACAATGAGCAGTTCTTC. The whole variable domain, remainder taken from reference TRBV12-5 and TRBJ2-1, is DARVTQTPRHKVTEMGQEVTMRCQPILGHNTVFWYRQTMMQGLELLAYFRNRAPLDDSGMPKDRFSAEMPDATLATLKIQPSEPRDSAVYFCASGLVPSADYNEQFFGPGTRLTVL.

This chain links TRBV5-1 with TRBJ2-3; 15 nucleotides agree with TRBD2. V was clipped by 4 bases and J by 4 bases; unmatched bases: 7. The CDR3 sequence is 17 residues long. Germline CDR1 SGHRS, CDR2 YFSETQ. CDR3 sequence (DNA): TGCGCCAGCAGCAACGGACTAGCGGGAGGGGGCGCAGATACGCAGTATTTT. This encodes CASSNGLAGGGADTQYF. Full variable domain (outside the CDR3, taken from reference TRBV5-1 and TRBJ2-3): KAGVTQTPRYLIKTRGQQVTLSCSPISGHRSVSWYQQTPGQGLQFLFEYFSETQRNKGNFPGRFSGRQFSNSRSEMNVSTLELGDSALYLCASSNGLAGGGADTQYFGPGTRLTVL.

J is TRBJ2-5 and V is TRBV20-1; D call uncertain. Germline V gives CDR1 DFQATT, CDR2 SNEGSKA (reference sequence). The CDR3 is made up of 10 amino acids. V was pared by 6 bases and J by 5 bases, with 7 bases between. This CDR3 is CSAERETQYF. For the CDR3, the DNA is TGCAGTGCCGAGAGGGAGACCCAGTACTTC.

This clonotype has a count of ten or more. The chain is built from TRBV10-3 and TRBJ2-6; perhaps TRBD2 as D (7 bases). The germline CDR1 and CDR2 sequences are ENHRY and SYGVKD. This CDR3 is 16 amino acids long. Trimming took 7 bases from V and 4 from J, leaving 17 bases between them. This CDR3 is CAITQGGARGANVLTF. CDR3 sequence (DNA): TGTGCCATCACCCAAGGGGGGGCGCGGGGGGCCAACGTCCTGACTTTC.

This clonotype came up many times. This rearrangement joins TRBV7-9 to TRBJ2-1; D uncertain. Trimming took off 5 bases at V and 8 bases at J, with 13 bases between the two ends. CDR1 SEHNR and CDR2 FQNEAQ come from the germline V gene (reference sequence). CDR3 size: 13 residues. CDR3 bases: TGTGCCAGCAGCCGCACGATTAGTGATGAGCAGTTCTTC. The encoded protein is CASSRTISDEQFF. Full variable domain (outside the CDR3, taken from reference TRBV7-9 and TRBJ2-1): DTGVSQNPRHKITKRGQNVTFRCDPISEHNRLYWYRQTLGQGPEFLTYFQNEAQLEKSRLLSDRFSAERPKGSFSTLEIQRTEQGDSAMYLCASSRTISDEQFFGPGTRLTVL.

The J gene is TRBJ2-3, the V gene TRBV12-3 or TRBV12-4; D ambiguous. The V gene lost 5 bases and the J gene lost 5 bases, with 8 bases spanning the gap. The CDR3 is made up of 12 amino acids. The CDR3 coding sequence is TGTGCCAGCAGTCTCTTTGGAGATACGCAGTATTTT. Translating gives CASSLFGDTQYF.

V is TRBV29-1 and J is TRBJ2-1; D not certain. CDR3 length: 11 amino acids. V dropped 5 bases and J dropped 9 bases, with 11 bases sitting between them. Germline CDR1 and CDR2: SQVTM and ANQGSEA. CDR3: CSVYFAIEQFF. CDR3 in DNA: TGCAGCGTTTATTTTGCTATTGAGCAGTTCTTC.

This chain uses TRBV5-1 with TRBJ2-1; 10 bases match TRBD2. The ends lost 4 bases at V and 0 bases at J; junction bases unmatched: 4. The germline CDR1 and CDR2 sequences are SGHRS and YFSETQ. This CDR3 has 16 residues. CDR3 amino acids: CASSTTSGNSYNEQFF. CDR3 coding DNA: TGCGCCAGCAGCACTACTAGCGGGAACTCCTACAATGAGCAGTTCTTC. The variable domain in full, with the rest retrieved from reference TRBV5-1 and TRBJ2-1, is KAGVTQTPRYLIKTRGQQVTLSCSPISGHRSVSWYQQTPGQGLQFLFEYFSETQRNKGNFPGRFSGRQFSNSRSEMNVSTLELGDSALYLCASSTTSGNSYNEQFFGPGTRLTVL.

The chain employs TRBV4-3 and TRBJ1-4; 11 bases map to TRBD1. Germline CDR1 reads LGHNA; CDR2 reads YSLEER. The CDR3 covers 16 residues. The V and J ends lost 4 bases and 7 bases, in that order; junction bases with no gene match: 8. The CDR3 nucleotides read TGCGCCAGCAGCCCTACCGGGACAGGGGGTGGTGAAAAACTGTTTTTT. This sequence encodes CASSPTGTGGGEKLFF.

Concerning this clonotype itself: The CDR3 does not end in the conserved phenylalanine or tryptophan, so this is likely a read error. CDR3 region: CASSQALTYNEQFL. The CDR3 DNA is TGTGCCAGCAGCCAAGCTCTGACTTACAATGAGCAGTTCCTC. V and J are TRBV7-9 and TRBJ2-1; no clear D gene. Trimming cost V 5 bases and J 4 bases, with 12 bases left between them. This CDR3 has 14 amino acids. From germline, CDR1 is SEHNR and CDR2 FQNEAQ (reference sequence).

The chain combines TRBV7-2 with TRBJ2-5; 7 bases are a match to TRBD2. The CDR3 extends over 15 amino acids. The V and J ends lost 7 bases and 1 base, in that order; junction bases with no gene match: 9. In germline, CDR1 is SGHTA, CDR2 FQGNSA. CDR3 coding DNA: TGTGCCAGCACCAAAAACCGACTAGCCCAAGAGACCCAGTACTTC. Translating it yields CASTKNRLAQETQYF.

Judged by abundance, this clonotype is medium-sized. The gene calls are TRBV29-1 and TRBJ1-6, with D possibly being TRBD1 (6 bases). Between the trimmed V and J ends, which lost 4 bases and 7 bases, there was a span of 14 bases. Germline CDR1 reads SQVTM; CDR2 reads ANQGSEA. The CDR3 has 14 amino acids. CDR3 in amino acids: CSVAQPGENSPLHF. The CDR3 DNA reads as TGCAGCGTTGCCCAGCCAGGGGAGAATTCACCCCTCCACTTT.

The chain has TRBV20-1 and TRBJ1-2; 10 bases line up with TRBD1. This CDR3 has 16 residues. The trim removed 2 bases at V and 5 bases at J, leaving 11 bases unmatched. Germline V gene lookup returns CDR1 DFQATT and CDR2 SNEGSKA (reference sequence). Here the CDR3 reads CSARSRAGTGVYGYTF. As DNA, the CDR3 is TGCAGTGCTAGATCCCGAGCAGGGACAGGGGTTTATGGCTACACCTTC.

This chain connects TRBV20-1 to TRBJ2-7; 10 positions match TRBD1. J lost 3 bases, V lost 5 bases, and 1 base had no gene match. The CDR3 sequence is 12 residues long. Germline lookup yields CDR1 DFQATT and CDR2 SNEGSKA (reference sequence). The CDR3 nucleotides are TGCAGTGCTTGGGACAGGGGCTACGAGCAGTACTTC. Residues: CSAWDRGYEQYF.

The CDR3 here is CATSDPRQGAYEQYF. DNA for the CDR3: TGTGCCACCAGTGATCCGCGACAGGGGGCATACGAGCAGTACTTC. The gene calls are TRBV24-1 and TRBJ2-7; 10 bases fit TRBD1. Per the germline V gene, CDR1 is KGHDR and CDR2 is SFDVKD. Losses at the gene ends were 3 bases for V and 4 bases for J; bases not matched to a gene: 5. CDR3 length: 15 amino acids.